Below, 2 T cell receptor beta chains from the same sample are listed, as sequenced in a study of T cells after yellow fever vaccination. Using its own MiXCR run on the 5' RACE reads, TCRdb lists one record per CDR3 protein. Seen here are tens of thousands of distinct CDR3 sequences, 10% to 13% observed once, and the top ten hold approximately 12%. The input for sequencing was PBMCs, either bulk or a sorted T-cell subset (CD4+, CD8+, memory, or dextramer-sorted; not recorded which), taken around 16 days after the first yellow fever vaccination. Receptor source: a man younger than 30 who received the YFV17D yellow fever vaccine.

This clonotype was seen many times. The chain links TRBV4-1 to TRBJ1-6; TRBD1 is a possible D gene (6 bases). Per germline, CDR1 MGHRA and CDR2 YSYEKL. V was trimmed by 0 bases and J by 5 bases, leaving 11 bases between them. This CDR3 has 16 amino acids. The CDR3 loop is CASSQDRGAHNSPLHF. The CDR3 DNA reads as TGCGCCAGCAGCCAAGATCGGGGGGCTCATAATTCACCCCTCCACTTT.

This clonotype was observed many times. The rearrangement joins TRBV3-1 to TRBJ2-1, with 9 positions matching TRBD2. V lost 3 bases and J lost 2; bases outside the gene matches: 5. CDR1 and CDR2 (germline): LGHDT, YNNKEL (reference sequence). This CDR3 contains 16 residues. The chain's CDR3 is CASSQRGGPTYNEQFF. The CDR3 DNA sequence: TGTGCCAGCAGCCAGCGGGGGGGCCCCACCTACAATGAGCAGTTCTTC.